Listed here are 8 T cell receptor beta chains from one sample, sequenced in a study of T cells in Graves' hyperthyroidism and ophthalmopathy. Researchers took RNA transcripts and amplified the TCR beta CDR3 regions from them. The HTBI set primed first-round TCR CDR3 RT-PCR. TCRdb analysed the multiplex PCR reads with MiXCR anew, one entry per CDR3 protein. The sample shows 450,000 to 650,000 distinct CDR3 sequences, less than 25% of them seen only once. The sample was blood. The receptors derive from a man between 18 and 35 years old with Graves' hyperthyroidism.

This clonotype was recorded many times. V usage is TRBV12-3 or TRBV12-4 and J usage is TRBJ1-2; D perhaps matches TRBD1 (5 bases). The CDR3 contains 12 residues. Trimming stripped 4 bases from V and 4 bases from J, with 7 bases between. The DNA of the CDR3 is TGTGCCAGCAGTTGGGGGGGCTATGGCTACACCTTC. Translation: CASSWGGYGYTF.

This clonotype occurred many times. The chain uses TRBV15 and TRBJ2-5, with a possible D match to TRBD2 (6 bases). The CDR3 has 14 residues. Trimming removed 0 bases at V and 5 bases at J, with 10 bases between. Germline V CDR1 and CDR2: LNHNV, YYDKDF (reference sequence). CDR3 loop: CATSRDGGSETQYF. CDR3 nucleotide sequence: TGTGCCACCAGCAGAGACGGAGGGAGCGAGACCCAGTACTTC.

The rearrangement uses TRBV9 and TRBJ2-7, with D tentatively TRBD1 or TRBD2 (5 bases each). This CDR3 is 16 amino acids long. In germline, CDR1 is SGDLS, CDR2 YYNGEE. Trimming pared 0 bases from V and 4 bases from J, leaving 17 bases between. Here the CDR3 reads CASSVGSGTSLYEQYF. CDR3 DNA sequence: TGTGCCAGCAGCGTAGGCTCCGGGACCTCCCTTTACGAGCAGTACTTC.

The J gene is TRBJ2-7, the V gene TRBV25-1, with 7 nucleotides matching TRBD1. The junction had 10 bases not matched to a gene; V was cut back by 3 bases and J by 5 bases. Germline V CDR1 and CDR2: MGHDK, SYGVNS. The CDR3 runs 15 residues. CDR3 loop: CASSDSGTAPDEQYF. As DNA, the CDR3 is TGTGCCAGCAGTGATTCCGGGACAGCGCCGGACGAGCAGTACTTC.

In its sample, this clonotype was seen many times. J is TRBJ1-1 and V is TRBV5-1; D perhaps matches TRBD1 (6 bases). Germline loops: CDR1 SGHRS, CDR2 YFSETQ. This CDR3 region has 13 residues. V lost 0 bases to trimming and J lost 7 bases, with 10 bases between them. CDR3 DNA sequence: TGCGCCAGCAGCTTGGGACAGGAGTATGAAGCTTTCTTT. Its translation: CASSLGQEYEAFF.

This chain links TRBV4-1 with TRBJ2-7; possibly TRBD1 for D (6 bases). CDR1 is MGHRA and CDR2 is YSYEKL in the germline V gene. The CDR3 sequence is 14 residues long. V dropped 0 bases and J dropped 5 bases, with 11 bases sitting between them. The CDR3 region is CASSQDAGVNEQYF. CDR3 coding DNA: TGCGCCAGCAGCCAAGACGCAGGGGTAAACGAGCAGTACTTC.

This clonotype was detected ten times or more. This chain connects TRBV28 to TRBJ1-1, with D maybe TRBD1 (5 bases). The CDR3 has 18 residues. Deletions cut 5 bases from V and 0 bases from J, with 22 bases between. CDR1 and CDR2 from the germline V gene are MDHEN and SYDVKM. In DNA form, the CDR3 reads TGTGCCAGCAGTCCCTCCGCGGGGGAAGGCCCCATGAACACTGAAGCTTTCTTT. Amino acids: CASSPSAGEGPMNTEAFF.

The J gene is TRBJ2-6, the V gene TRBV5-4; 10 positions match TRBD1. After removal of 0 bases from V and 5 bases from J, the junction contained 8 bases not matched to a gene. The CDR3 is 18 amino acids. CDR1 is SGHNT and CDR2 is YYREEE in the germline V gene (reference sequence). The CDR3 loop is CASSLAGTGAGWANVLTF. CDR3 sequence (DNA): TGTGCCAGCAGCTTGGCCGGGACAGGGGCCGGGTGGGCCAACGTCCTGACTTTC.